This section outlines one T cell receptor (beta chain) sequence together with its context. Its antigen is undetermined. The data belong to a study of shared clonotypes between healthy human individuals. TCRdb's copy holds only in-frame clones and misses some; the assay was immunoSEQ multiplex PCR. The sample holds under 2,000,000 clones, about 95% seen once. This CDR3 has 15 residues. Germline lookup yields CDR1 SGHVS and CDR2 FQNEAQ. V was pared by 4 bases and J by 4 bases, with 17 bases between. Naive CD8 populations comprised CD45RO-negative cells positively selected for CCR7, excluding terminally differentiated effector memory CD45RA+ cells. Adult Caucasians living in Nashville, Tennessee made up all of the donors. The study's findings and limits: Among donors, sharing of clonotypes was expected to be affected by sequencing depth. The study sampled only blood, and tissue repertoires likely differ.

The rearrangement uses TRBV7-8 and TRBJ2-7; possibly TRBD1 or TRBD2 for D (5 bases each). The TCR sequence derives from a man younger than 30 in good health. Material for sequencing was naive CD8+ T cells sorted from blood. The CDR3, as DNA: TGTGCCAGCAGCTCGGCCGGGACGGAAGGTTACGAGCAGTACTTC. This codes for CASSSAGTEGYEQYF.